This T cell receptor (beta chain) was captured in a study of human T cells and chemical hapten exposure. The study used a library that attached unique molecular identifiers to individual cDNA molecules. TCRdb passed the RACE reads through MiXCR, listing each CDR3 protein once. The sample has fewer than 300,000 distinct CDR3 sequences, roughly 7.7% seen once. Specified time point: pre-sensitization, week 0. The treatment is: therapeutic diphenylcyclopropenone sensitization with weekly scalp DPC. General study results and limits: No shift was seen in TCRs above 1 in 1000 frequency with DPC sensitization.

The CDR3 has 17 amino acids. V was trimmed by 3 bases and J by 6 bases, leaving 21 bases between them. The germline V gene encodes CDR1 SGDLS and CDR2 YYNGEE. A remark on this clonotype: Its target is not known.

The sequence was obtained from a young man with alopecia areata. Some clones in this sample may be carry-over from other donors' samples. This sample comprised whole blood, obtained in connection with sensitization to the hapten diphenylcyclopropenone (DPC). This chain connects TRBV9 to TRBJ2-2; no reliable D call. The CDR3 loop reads CASSDPLADTSPGELFF. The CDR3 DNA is TGTGCCAGCAGCGACCCCTTGGCGGATACGTCCCCCGGGGAGCTGTTTTTT.